This T cell receptor beta chain was identified during a study of blood T cells in healthy people across ages. Germline CDR1 is MGHRA and CDR2 is YSYEKL. The CDR3 runs 13 residues. Trimming took 1 base from V and 8 from J, leaving 11 bases between them. This clonotype was counted between two and nine times. It was with a sample-barcoded 5' primer and a J-beta primer mix that a second PCR of about 7 to 12 cycles was run. TCRdb fed the 5' RACE reads into MiXCR, producing one record per CDR3 protein. The table records approximately 780,000 distinct CDR3 sequences, around 25% of them present only once. This same sample was also taken into another study, of T cells of mothers and their children. This second report adds: A primer called M1S, used in the second PCR, added sample barcodes and 2-4 random nucleotides.

The source material was blood. This sequence originates from a boy aged 5-17 years in good health. The chain has TRBV4-1 and TRBJ1-1; D unclear. The chain's CDR3 is CASSQGGTLEAFF. CDR3 nucleotides: TGCGCCAGCAGCCAAGGGGGAACTCTAGAAGCTTTCTTT.